This record looks at one T cell receptor (beta chain) sequence and its context. Its antigen is currently unknown. The entry originates in a study of early T cells in non-severe SARS-CoV-2 infection. At the level of the study: Bulk RNA taken from unsorted whole blood was sequenced, leaving chains unpaired.

Overall study findings and caveats: Anti-spike CD8 specificities were favored by VDJdb matching, whose results missed private and CD4 specificities.

Individual cDNA molecules were tagged with unique molecular identifiers. TCRdb recomputed calls from the 5' RACE reads with MiXCR, one row per CDR3 protein. The sample has fewer than 85,000 distinct CDR3 sequences, roughly 12% seen once. Germline V gene sequence: CDR1 MDHEN, CDR2 SYDVKM. V dropped 6 bases and J dropped 5; count of bases not matched to a gene: 7. This CDR3 has 14 residues. The gene calls are TRBV28 and TRBJ2-5, with 9 bases fitting TRBD2. Specimen: whole blood, collected at baseline. This TCR derives from an adult who was a healthcare worker with PCR-confirmed SARS-CoV-2 infection or an uninfected control (not recorded which). Here the CDR3 reads CASSNAGGLETQYF. The DNA for the CDR3 is TGTGCCAGCAGCAACGCGGGGGGGCTGGAGACCCAGTACTTC.